This T cell receptor beta chain was sequenced for a study of CD8 T cells in Susac syndrome. After extraction with the RNeasy kit, roughly 0.45 to 1 ug of the RNA was reverse transcribed using random hexamers. TCR beta CDR3 was amplified by immunoSEQ covering 54 Vbeta and 13 Jbeta. TCRdb used MiXCR to reprocess the immunoSEQ multiplex PCR reads, holding one entry per CDR3 protein. The sample gives around 20,000 distinct CDR3 sequences, approximately 95% of which show up once; roughly 0.23% is in the top ten. This clonotype was picked up one time. Its cognate antigen is unknown. Germline loops: CDR1 MDHEN, CDR2 SYDVKM. Between the trimmed V and J ends, which lost 8 bases and 2 bases, there was a span of 13 bases. This CDR3 is 13 amino acids long. General study results and limits: Only a relatively small number of individuals were included in the TCR sequencing and HLA analysis.

The chain carries TRBV28 and TRBJ2-7; the D is unclear. Sequenced input: CD8+ T cells from PBMCs. The TCR was taken from a human donor in good health. The CDR3 loop reads CASALDSAYEQYF. The CDR3 nucleotides are TGTGCCAGCGCCTTAGACTCTGCCTACGAGCAGTACTTC.